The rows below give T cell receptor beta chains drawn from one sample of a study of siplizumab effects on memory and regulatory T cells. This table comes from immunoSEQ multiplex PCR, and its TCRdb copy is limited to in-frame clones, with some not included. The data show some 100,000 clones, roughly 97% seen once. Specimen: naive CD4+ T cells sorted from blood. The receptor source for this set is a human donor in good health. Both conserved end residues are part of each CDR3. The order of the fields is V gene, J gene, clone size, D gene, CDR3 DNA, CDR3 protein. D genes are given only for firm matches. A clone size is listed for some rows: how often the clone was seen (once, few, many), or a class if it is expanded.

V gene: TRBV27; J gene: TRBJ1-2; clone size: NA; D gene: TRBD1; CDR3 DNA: TGTGCCAGAACCCCGGACAGGGAAGGCTATGGCTACACCTTC; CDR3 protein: CARTPDREGYGYTF
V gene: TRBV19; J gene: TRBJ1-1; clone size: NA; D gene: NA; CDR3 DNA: TGTGCCAGTAGTATAGTAATTAGGTCAGGGCCGAACACTGAAGCTTTCTTT; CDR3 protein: CASSIVIRSGPNTEAFF
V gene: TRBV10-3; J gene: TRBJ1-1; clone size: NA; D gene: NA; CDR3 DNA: TGTGCCATCAGTGAGAACACTGAAGCTTTCTTT; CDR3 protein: CAISENTEAFF
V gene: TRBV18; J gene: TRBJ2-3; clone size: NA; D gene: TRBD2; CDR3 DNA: TGTGCCAGCTCACCACAAGGACTAGCGGGGGGAGATACGCAGTATTTT; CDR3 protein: CASSPQGLAGGDTQYF
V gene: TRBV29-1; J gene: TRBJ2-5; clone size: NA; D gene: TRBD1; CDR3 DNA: TGCAGCGTTGAAGAGGCGGGACAGGGGACCCAGTACTTC; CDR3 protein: CSVEEAGQGTQYF
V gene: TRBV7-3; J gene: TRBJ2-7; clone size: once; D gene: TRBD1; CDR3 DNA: TGTGCCAGCAGCACAAGACAGGGAAGCGAGCAGTACTTC; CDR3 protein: CASSTRQGSEQYF
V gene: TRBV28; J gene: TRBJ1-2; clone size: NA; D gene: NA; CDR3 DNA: TGTGCCAGCAGTTTGGGCCGCGGGGACTATGGCTACACCTTC; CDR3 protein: CASSLGRGDYGYTF
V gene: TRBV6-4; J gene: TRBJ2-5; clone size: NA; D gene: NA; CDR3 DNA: TGTGCCAGCAGTGAGACCCAGTACTTC; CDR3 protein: CASSETQYF
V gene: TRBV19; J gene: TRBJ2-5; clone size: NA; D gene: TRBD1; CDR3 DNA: TGTGCCAGCAGAAGGGGGACAGGGGAGGAGGAGACCCAGTACTTC; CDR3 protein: CASRRGTGEEETQYF
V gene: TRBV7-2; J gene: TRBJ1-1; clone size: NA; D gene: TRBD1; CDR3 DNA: TGTGCCAGCAGTTCACAGGGGTGGAGCACTGAAGCTTTCTTT; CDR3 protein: CASSSQGWSTEAFF
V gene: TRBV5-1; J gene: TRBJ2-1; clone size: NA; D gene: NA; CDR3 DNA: TGCGCCAGCAGCTTGTTGGGGGCCTCCTACAATGAGCAGTTCTTC; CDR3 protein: CASSLLGASYNEQFF
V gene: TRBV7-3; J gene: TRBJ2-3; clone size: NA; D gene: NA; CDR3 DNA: TGTGCCAGCAGCTCGACAACTAGCCCAGATACGCAGTATTTT; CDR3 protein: CASSSTTSPDTQYF
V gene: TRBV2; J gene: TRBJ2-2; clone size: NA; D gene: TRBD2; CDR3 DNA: TGTGCCAGCAGTAAAGGACTAGAGGGAACCGGGGAGCTGTTTTTT; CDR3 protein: CASSKGLEGTGELFF
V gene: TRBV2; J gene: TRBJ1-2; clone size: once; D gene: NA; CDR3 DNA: TGTGCCAGCAGTGAAGCGCGGGGTTCTCACTATGGCTACACCTTC; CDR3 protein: CASSEARGSHYGYTF
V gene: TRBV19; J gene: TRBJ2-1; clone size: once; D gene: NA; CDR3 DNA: TGTGCCAGCTCCATTAGTGGGGGGCCGTGGAATGAGCAGTTCTTC; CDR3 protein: CASSISGGPWNEQFF
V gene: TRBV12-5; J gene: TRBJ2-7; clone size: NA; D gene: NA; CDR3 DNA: TGTGCTAGTGGTTTGGTGAGAACGGGTGGTTCCTACGAGCAGTACTTC; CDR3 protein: CASGLVRTGGSYEQYF